The rows below give T cell receptor beta chains drawn from one sample of a study of T-cell reconstitution after alpha-beta-depleted transplantation in children. TCRdb reprocessed the PCR reads via MiXCR and lists one record per CDR3 protein. The sample lists roughly 300,000 distinct CDR3 sequences, roughly 12% seen once, with around 20% in the top ten. This sample comprised peripheral blood, obtained 180 days after TCRalphabeta/CD19-depleted stem cell transplant. The receptors were sampled from a male patient under 10 years old who had a stem cell transplant for chronic granulomatous disease, so the T cells may come from the graft donor. Both conserved end residues are part of each CDR3. D genes are given only for firm matches. The size field reads once, few, many or a size class.

>-|TRBJ2-3|once|TRBV19
TGTGCCAGTAGTATTCGAGGGGGGCCCACAGATACGCAGTATTTT
CASSIRGGPTDTQYF
>-|TRBJ1-3|many|TRBV12-3/TRBV12-4
TGTGCCAGCAGAGCCCCCCCGGCCCTGGGAAACACCATATATTTT
CASRAPPALGNTIYF
>-|TRBJ2-2|many|TRBV6-1
TGTGCCAGCAGAATAACAGGGGGGGTAGGGGAGCTGTTTTTT
CASRITGGVGELFF
>-|TRBJ1-5|many|TRBV6-6
TGTGCCAGCAGTTACGGCCCAGGAGTTAGCAATCAGCCCCAGCATTTT
CASSYGPGVSNQPQHF
>-|TRBJ1-4|many|TRBV29-1
TGCAGCGTTGAAAAGAGGGTTGGAGAACAACTGTTTTTT
CSVEKRVGEQLFF
>-|TRBJ2-7|many|TRBV5-1
TGCGCCAGCAGCTTGGCCTCCCACGAGCAGTACTTC
CASSLASHEQYF
>-|TRBJ2-2|many|TRBV6-1
TGTGCCAGCATCTCATCCAACAGGTTTTTCGGGGAGCTGTTTTTT
CASISSNRFFGELFF
>-|TRBJ2-1|many|TRBV6-5
TGTGCCAGCAGTTACGAGGGGACTCGGGGCCCCAATGAGCAGTTCTTC
CASSYEGTRGPNEQFF
>TRBD2|TRBJ2-1|many|TRBV29-1
TGCAGCGTGCGGACTAGCGGGAGGCCGGAGTTCTTC
CSVRTSGRPEFF
>-|TRBJ2-7|many|TRBV3-1
TGTGCCAGCAGCCAAGAGGTCGAGCAGTACTTC
CASSQEVEQYF